This is a list of T cell receptor beta chains from one sample in a study of PD-1 blockade in classical Hodgkin lymphoma. Measured with immunoSEQ multiplex PCR; TCRdb has only the in-frame clones, and not every one. The data contain approximately 61,000 clones, 70% to 90% of them singletons. The sample consisted of peripheral blood mononuclear cells (PBMCs), taken before the fourth cycle of nivolumab. The receptors here all came from a human donor with classical Hodgkin lymphoma. Both conserved end residues are part of each CDR3. The order of the fields is CDR3 protein, CDR3 DNA, J gene, V gene, clone size, CDR3 length, D gene. The D gene is left open where the match is weak. For some rows the clone size is stated as once, few or many, or as a class when expanded; others skip it.

CDR3: CASSGPLSGETQYF
DNA: TGTGCCAGCAGCGGGCCCCTATCAGGGGAGACCCAGTACTTC
J: TRBJ2-5
V: TRBV2
size: NA
length: 14
D: NA

CDR3: CASSLYGQDYNEQFF
DNA: TGCGCCAGCAGCTTATACGGACAGGATTACAATGAGCAGTTCTTC
J: TRBJ2-1
V: TRBV5-1
size: NA
length: 15
D: TRBD1

CDR3: CASSQGQSYNEQFF
DNA: TGCGCCAGCTCCCAGGGACAGTCCTACAATGAGCAGTTCTTC
J: TRBJ2-1
V: TRBV5-1
size: NA
length: 14
D: TRBD1

CDR3: CASTQVGGGGTDTQYF
DNA: TGTGCCAGCACCCAAGTAGGAGGGGGGGGCACAGATACGCAGTATTTT
J: TRBJ2-3
V: TRBV7-2
size: NA
length: 16
D: NA

CDR3: CASSDSGEHGYTF
DNA: TGTGCCAGCAGTGACTCAGGGGAGCATGGCTACACCTTC
J: TRBJ1-2
V: TRBV6-4
size: NA
length: 13
D: NA

CDR3: CASSSEAVRTVRGEQYF
DNA: TGTGCCAGCAGTTCCGAGGCGGTCCGGACGGTACGGGGCGAGCAGTACTTC
J: TRBJ2-7
V: TRBV28
size: NA
length: 17
D: NA

CDR3: CASSRITGISYEQYF
DNA: TGCGCCAGCAGCCGTATTACAGGAATCTCCTACGAGCAGTACTTC
J: TRBJ2-7
V: TRBV5-1
size: NA
length: 15
D: NA

CDR3: CASSLSTDTQYF
DNA: TGTGCCAGCAGCCTTAGCACAGATACGCAGTATTTT
J: TRBJ2-3
V: TRBV11-2
size: NA
length: 12
D: NA

CDR3: CASSLPGRYEQYF
DNA: TGTGCCAGCAGCTTACCGGGGCGTTACGAGCAGTACTTC
J: TRBJ2-7
V: TRBV11-2
size: NA
length: 13
D: NA

CDR3: CASSQTSGGGETQYF
DNA: TGTGCCAGCAGCCAAACTAGCGGGGGAGGGGAGACCCAGTACTTC
J: TRBJ2-5
V: TRBV5-4
size: NA
length: 15
D: TRBD2

CDR3: CASSATGAGELFF
DNA: TGCGCCAGCAGCGCGACAGGGGCCGGGGAGCTGTTTTTT
J: TRBJ2-2
V: TRBV5-1
size: NA
length: 13
D: TRBD1

CDR3: CASSQNTGQDTQYF
DNA: TGCGCCAGCAGCCAAAATACAGGGCAAGATACGCAGTATTTT
J: TRBJ2-3
V: TRBV5-1
size: NA
length: 14
D: NA

CDR3: CASSFFLEGTQETQYF
DNA: TGTGCCAGCAGTTTCTTTCTGGAGGGGACCCAAGAGACCCAGTACTTC
J: TRBJ2-5
V: TRBV28
size: NA
length: 16
D: NA

CDR3: CASSFQVAGGTDTQYF
DNA: TGCGCCAGCAGCTTCCAGGTAGCGGGGGGCACAGATACGCAGTATTTT
J: TRBJ2-3
V: TRBV5-1
size: NA
length: 16
D: TRBD2

CDR3: CASSQGWGANEQFF
DNA: TGTGCCAGCAGCCAAGGGTGGGGGGCAAATGAGCAGTTCTTC
J: TRBJ2-1
V: TRBV14
size: few
length: 14
D: NA

CDR3: CASINLGEVRTEAFF
DNA: TGTGCCAGCATCAACTTGGGGGAGGTGCGCACTGAAGCTTTCTTT
J: TRBJ1-1
V: TRBV6-5
size: NA
length: 15
D: NA

CDR3: CASSLIQSSYNEQFF
DNA: TGCGCCAGCAGCCTAATACAAAGCTCCTACAATGAGCAGTTCTTC
J: TRBJ2-1
V: TRBV4-1
size: once
length: 15
D: NA

CDR3: CASSRADTSNQPQHF
DNA: TGTGCCAGTAGTAGGGCGGACACTAGCAATCAGCCCCAGCATTTT
J: TRBJ1-5
V: TRBV19
size: few
length: 15
D: NA

CDR3: CASMHPSNTEAFF
DNA: TGTGCCAGCATGCATCCCTCGAACACTGAAGCTTTCTTT
J: TRBJ1-1
V: TRBV25-1
size: NA
length: 13
D: NA

CDR3: CASSPQGTSPKTQYF
DNA: TGCGCCAGCAGCCCCCAAGGGACTAGCCCAAAGACCCAGTACTTC
J: TRBJ2-5
V: TRBV5-1
size: NA
length: 15
D: TRBD2

CDR3: CASTIRQGKETQYF
DNA: TGTGCCAGCACGATCCGACAGGGGAAAGAGACCCAGTACTTC
J: TRBJ2-5
V: TRBV25-1
size: NA
length: 14
D: TRBD1

CDR3: CASSLGDRVEGTQYF
DNA: TGTGCCAGCAGCTTAGGGGACAGGGTAGAAGGGACCCAGTACTTC
J: TRBJ2-5
V: TRBV7-2
size: NA
length: 15
D: TRBD1

CDR3: CASSLSGAGETQYF
DNA: TGCGCCAGCAGCTTGTCAGGGGCCGGAGAGACCCAGTACTTC
J: TRBJ2-5
V: TRBV5-1
size: NA
length: 14
D: NA

CDR3: CAWSVLGTGGYTGELFF
DNA: TGTGCCTGGAGTGTACTGGGGACAGGGGGTTACACCGGGGAGCTGTTTTTT
J: TRBJ2-2
V: TRBV30
size: NA
length: 17
D: TRBD1

CDR3: CASSLSAGRKTQYF
DNA: TGCGCCAGCAGCTTGTCGGCAGGTAGGAAGACCCAGTACTTC
J: TRBJ2-5
V: TRBV5-1
size: NA
length: 14
D: NA

CDR3: CASSSDSSLLGGYTF
DNA: TGTGCCAGCAGTTCCGACAGTTCCCTCCTCGGGGGCTACACCTTC
J: TRBJ1-2
V: TRBV28
size: NA
length: 15
D: NA

CDR3: CASSLRGAETQYF
DNA: TGTGCCAGCAGCTTACGGGGCGCGGAGACCCAGTACTTC
J: TRBJ2-5
V: TRBV7-9
size: NA
length: 13
D: NA

CDR3: CASSRQPGLGVTEQYF
DNA: TGTGCCAGCAGTCGGCAACCGGGTCTAGGGGTCACCGAGCAGTACTTC
J: TRBJ2-7
V: TRBV27
size: NA
length: 16
D: NA

CDR3: CASSLVPMDRNTEAFF
DNA: TGCGCCAGCAGCTTGGTCCCGATGGACCGAAACACTGAAGCTTTCTTT
J: TRBJ1-1
V: TRBV5-1
size: NA
length: 16
D: NA

CDR3: CASSEGQGLEFDTQYF
DNA: TGTGCCAGCAGCGAGGGCCAGGGACTGGAGTTTGATACGCAGTATTTT
J: TRBJ2-3
V: TRBV7-6
size: NA
length: 16
D: NA

CDR3: CASRAGTDTQYF
DNA: TGTGCCAGCCGAGCCGGCACAGATACGCAGTATTTT
J: TRBJ2-3
V: TRBV19
size: NA
length: 12
D: NA

CDR3: CASSWTGQETQYF
DNA: TGTGCCAGCAGTTGGACAGGGCAAGAGACCCAGTACTTC
J: TRBJ2-5
V: TRBV2
size: NA
length: 13
D: TRBD1

CDR3: CASSLEGTRNTGELFF
DNA: TGTGCCAGCAGCTTGGAAGGCACCCGCAACACCGGGGAGCTGTTTTTT
J: TRBJ2-2
V: TRBV5-4
size: NA
length: 16
D: NA

CDR3: CASSEAYGQYF
DNA: TGCGCCAGCAGTGAGGCTTATGGGCAGTACTTC
J: TRBJ2-7
V: TRBV10-1
size: medium-sized
length: 11
D: NA

CDR3: CASSTGGGGNSPLHF
DNA: TGCGCCAGCAGCACCGGTGGCGGGGGGAATTCACCCCTCCACTTT
J: TRBJ1-6
V: TRBV5-1
size: once
length: 15
D: NA